This TCR beta chain was captured in a study of T-cell memory formation after mild COVID-19. Points from the study as a whole: Some clones that responded turned up in pre-infection memory, which suggests that cross-reactive memory joined in. Contracting clones localized mainly to CM and EM when CD4+ and mainly to EMRA when CD8+. Day 15 to 85 contracting clones showed balanced CD4/CD8; later expanders leaned CD4+. The second-wave clones peaking on day 37 were not confirmed as SARS-CoV-2-specific.

This clonotype was detected a few times. Its antigen is currently unknown. V lost 5 bases to trimming and J lost 3 bases, with 11 bases between them. Germline lookup yields CDR1 SGHRS and CDR2 YFSETQ. The CDR3 has 14 amino acids. MiXCR, run by TCRdb on the 5' RACE reads, gives a single entry per CDR3 protein. The table has about 320,000 distinct CDR3 sequences, more than 13% seen once. The sequencing sample was made of PBMCs or a T cell subset sorted from them (not recorded which). The TCR comes from a man younger than 35 who had mild COVID-19 (a few samples of this study predate the infection). Cell type and time point are not known. The chain carries TRBV5-1 and TRBJ2-2, with D possibly TRBD1 on 5 matching bases. The CDR3 coding sequence is TGCGCCAGCAGACGACAGACTGACACCGGGGAGCTGTTTTTT. It encodes CASRRQTDTGELFF.